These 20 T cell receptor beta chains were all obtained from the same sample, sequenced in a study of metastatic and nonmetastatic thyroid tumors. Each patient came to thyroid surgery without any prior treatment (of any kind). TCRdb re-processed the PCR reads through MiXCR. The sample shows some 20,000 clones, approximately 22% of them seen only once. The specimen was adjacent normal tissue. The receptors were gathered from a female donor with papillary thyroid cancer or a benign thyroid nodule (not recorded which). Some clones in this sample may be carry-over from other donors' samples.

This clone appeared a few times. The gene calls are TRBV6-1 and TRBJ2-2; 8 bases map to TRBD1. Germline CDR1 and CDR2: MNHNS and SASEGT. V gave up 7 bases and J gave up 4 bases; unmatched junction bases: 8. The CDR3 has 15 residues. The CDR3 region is CASKVPGGFTGELFF. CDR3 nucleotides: TGTGCCAGCAAGGTGCCAGGGGGCTTCACCGGGGAGCTGTTTTTT.

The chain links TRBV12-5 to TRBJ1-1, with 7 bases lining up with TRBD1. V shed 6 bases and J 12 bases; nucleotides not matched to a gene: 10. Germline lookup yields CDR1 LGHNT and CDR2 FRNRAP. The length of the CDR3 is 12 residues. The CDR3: CASGPGTVGPFF. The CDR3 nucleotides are TGTGCTAGTGGGCCTGGGACAGTCGGACCTTTCTTT.

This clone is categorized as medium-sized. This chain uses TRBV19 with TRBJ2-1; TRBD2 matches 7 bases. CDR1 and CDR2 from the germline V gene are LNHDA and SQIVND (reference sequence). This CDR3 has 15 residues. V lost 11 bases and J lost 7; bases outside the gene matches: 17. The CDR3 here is CAVRRREKGKNEQFF. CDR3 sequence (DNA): TGTGCCGTTAGGAGGCGGGAGAAGGGGAAGAATGAGCAGTTCTTC.

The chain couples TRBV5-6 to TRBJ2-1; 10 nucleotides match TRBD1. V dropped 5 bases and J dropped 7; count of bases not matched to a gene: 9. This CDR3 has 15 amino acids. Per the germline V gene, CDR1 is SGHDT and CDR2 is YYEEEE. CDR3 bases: TGTGCCAGCAGTCTCAGGGGACAGGGGACAAATGAGCAGTTCTTC. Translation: CASSLRGQGTNEQFF.

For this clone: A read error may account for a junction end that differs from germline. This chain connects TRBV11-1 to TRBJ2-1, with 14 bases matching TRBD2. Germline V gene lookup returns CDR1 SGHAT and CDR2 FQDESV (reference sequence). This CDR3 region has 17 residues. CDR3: CASSSRTSGGPGNGQFF. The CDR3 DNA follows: TGTGCCAGCAGCTCCAGGACTAGCGGGGGGCCGGGCAATGGGCAGTTCTTC.

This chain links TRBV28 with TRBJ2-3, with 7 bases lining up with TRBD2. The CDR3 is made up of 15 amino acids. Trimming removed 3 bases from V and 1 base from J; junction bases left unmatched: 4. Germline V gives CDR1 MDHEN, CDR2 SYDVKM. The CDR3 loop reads CASSFPLAGTDTQYF. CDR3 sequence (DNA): TGTGCCAGCAGTTTCCCTCTAGCGGGCACAGATACGCAGTATTTT.

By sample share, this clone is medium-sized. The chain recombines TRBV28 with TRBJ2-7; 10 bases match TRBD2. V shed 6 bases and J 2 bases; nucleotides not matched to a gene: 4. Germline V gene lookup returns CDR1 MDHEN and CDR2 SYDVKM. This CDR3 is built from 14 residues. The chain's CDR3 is CASREAGGPYEQYF. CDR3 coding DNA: TGTGCCAGCAGAGAAGCGGGAGGGCCCTACGAGCAGTACTTC.

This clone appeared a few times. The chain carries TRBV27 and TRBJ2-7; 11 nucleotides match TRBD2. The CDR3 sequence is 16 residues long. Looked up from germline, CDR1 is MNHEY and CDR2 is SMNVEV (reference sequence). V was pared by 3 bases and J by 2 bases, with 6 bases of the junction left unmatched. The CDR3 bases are TGTGCCAGCAGTTTTATGGGACTAGCGGAGACCTACGAGCAGTACTTC. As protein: CASSFMGLAETYEQYF.

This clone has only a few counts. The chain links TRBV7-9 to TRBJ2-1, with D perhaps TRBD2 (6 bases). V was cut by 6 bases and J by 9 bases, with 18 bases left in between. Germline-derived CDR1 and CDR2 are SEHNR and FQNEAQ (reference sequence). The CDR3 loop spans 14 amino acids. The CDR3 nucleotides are TGTGCCAGCAGGACTGGGACTTACTTGAGTGAGCAGTTCTTC. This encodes CASRTGTYLSEQFF.

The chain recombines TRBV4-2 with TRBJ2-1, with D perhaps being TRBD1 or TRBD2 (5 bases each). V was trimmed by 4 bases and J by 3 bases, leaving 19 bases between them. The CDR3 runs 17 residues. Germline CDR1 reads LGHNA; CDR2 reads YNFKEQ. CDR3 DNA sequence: TGTGCCAGCAGCCCGGGGTCTCAAGGGGAAATCTACAATGAGCAGTTCTTC. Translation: CASSPGSQGEIYNEQFF.

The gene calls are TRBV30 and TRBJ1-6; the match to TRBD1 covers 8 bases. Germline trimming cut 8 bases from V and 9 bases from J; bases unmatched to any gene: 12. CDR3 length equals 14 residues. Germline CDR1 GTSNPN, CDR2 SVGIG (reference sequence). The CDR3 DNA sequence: TGTGCCGGTTCCCAGGGGGCTGTTGGTTCACCCCTCCACTTT. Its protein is CAGSQGAVGSPLHF.

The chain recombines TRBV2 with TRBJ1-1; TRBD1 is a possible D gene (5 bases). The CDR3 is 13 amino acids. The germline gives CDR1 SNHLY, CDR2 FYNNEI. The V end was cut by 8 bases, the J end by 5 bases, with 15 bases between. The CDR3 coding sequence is TGTGCCAGCCGCTCGGGGGGGTGGACTGAAGCTTTCTTT. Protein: CASRSGGWTEAFF.

Here the CDR3 reads CSVEDLGTGVMHGYTF. CDR3 bases: TGCAGCGTTGAAGATCTGGGGACAGGGGTAATGCATGGCTACACCTTC. V gene TRBV29-1 combines with J gene TRBJ1-2; 10 nucleotides agree with TRBD1. The CDR3 spans 16 residues. Germline assignment: CDR1 SQVTM and CDR2 ANQGSEA. V lost 0 bases to trimming and J lost 6 bases; unmatched junction nucleotides: 10.

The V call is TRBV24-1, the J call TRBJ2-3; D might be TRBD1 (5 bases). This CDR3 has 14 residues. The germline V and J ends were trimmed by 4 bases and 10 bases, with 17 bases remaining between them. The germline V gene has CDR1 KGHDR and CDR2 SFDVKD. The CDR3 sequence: CATSEGRASKPQYF. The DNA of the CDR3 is TGTGCCACCAGTGAGGGCAGGGCATCGAAGCCGCAGTATTTT.

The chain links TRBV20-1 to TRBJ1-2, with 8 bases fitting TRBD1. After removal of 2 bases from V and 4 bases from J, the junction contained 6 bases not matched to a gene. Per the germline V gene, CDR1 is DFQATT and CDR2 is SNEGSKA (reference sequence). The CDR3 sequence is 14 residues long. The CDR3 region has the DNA TGCAGTGCTAGAAAGGGGACAGGAACCTATGGCTACACCTTC. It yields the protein CSARKGTGTYGYTF.

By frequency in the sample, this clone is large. This chain's CDR3 is CASSSDPMSSYEQYF. As DNA, the CDR3 is TGTGCCAGTTCTAGCGACCCCATGAGCTCCTACGAGCAGTACTTC. The chain has TRBV19 and TRBJ2-7; D is possibly TRBD2 (6 bases). V gave up 8 bases and J gave up 0 bases, with 17 bases separating them. The CDR3 is made up of 15 amino acids. Germline values: CDR1 LNHDA, CDR2 SQIVND (reference sequence).

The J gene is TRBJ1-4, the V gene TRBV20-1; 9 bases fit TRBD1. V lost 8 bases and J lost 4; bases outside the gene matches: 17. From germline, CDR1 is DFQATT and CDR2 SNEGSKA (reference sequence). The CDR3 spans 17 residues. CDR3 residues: CSKNSPGQGSNNEKLFF. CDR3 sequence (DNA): TGCAGTAAGAACTCACCGGGACAGGGAAGCAATAATGAAAAACTGTTTTTT.

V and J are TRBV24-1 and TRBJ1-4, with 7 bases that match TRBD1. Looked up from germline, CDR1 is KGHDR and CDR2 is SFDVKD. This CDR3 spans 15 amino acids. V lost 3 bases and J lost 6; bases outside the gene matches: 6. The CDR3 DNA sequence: TGTGCCACCAGTGATGGGGACAGAATGCATGAAAAACTGTTTTTT. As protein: CATSDGDRMHEKLFF.

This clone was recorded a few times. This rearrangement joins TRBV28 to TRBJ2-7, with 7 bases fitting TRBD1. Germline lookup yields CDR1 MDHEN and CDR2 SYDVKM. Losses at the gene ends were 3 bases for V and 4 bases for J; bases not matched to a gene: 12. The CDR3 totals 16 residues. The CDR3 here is CASSLGTAVLGYEQYF. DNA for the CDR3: TGTGCCAGCAGTTTGGGGACAGCGGTACTCGGGTACGAGCAGTACTTC.

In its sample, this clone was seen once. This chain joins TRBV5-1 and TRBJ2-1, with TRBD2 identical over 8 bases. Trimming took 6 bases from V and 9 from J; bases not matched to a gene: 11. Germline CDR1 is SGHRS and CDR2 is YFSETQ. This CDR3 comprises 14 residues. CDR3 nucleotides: TGCGCCAGCATCTACTCGGGAGGGCCGGGTGAGCAGTTCTTC. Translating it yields CASIYSGGPGEQFF.